A selection of T cell receptor beta chains follows, all from one sample in a study of EBV T-cell therapy then PD-1 blockade in nasopharyngeal carcinoma. The antigens for these receptors are not known. The table came from immunoSEQ multiplex PCR; TCRdb's copy has only in-frame clones and leaves some out. The table records about 19,000 clones, 84% of them present only once. The sequencing here drew on CD8+ T cells from blood, taken at day 33 from a patient whose treatment included autologous EBV-specific T cells and nivolumab. The receptors here all came from a man aged 40-55 years with nasopharyngeal carcinoma. Each CDR3 is given with its conserved first and last residue. The D gene is left open where the match is weak.

v_call	j_call	d_call	cdr3_length	cdr3_aa
TRBV30	TRBJ2-7	-	13	CAWSYGTAYEQYF
TRBV2	TRBJ1-4	-	17	CASSEVQESKPNEKLFF
TRBV9	TRBJ2-7	TRBD1	13	CASSVNRGYEQYF
TRBV9	TRBJ2-1	-	11	CASSQNREQFF
TRBV10-3	TRBJ2-7	TRBD1	14	CAISMDREAYEQYF
TRBV6-1	TRBJ1-2	-	13	CASSEEGHYGYTF
TRBV6-4	TRBJ2-3	-	15	CASSRGLGGADTQYF
TRBV29-1	TRBJ2-7	-	14	CSVEGPLGHYEQYF
TRBV7-9	TRBJ1-1	TRBD1	15	CASSPGQGVNTEAFF
TRBV4-3	TRBJ2-1	-	15	CASSQEDSSYNEQFF
TRBV27	TRBJ2-1	-	14	CASSFRGYNNEQFF
TRBV7-9	TRBJ1-2	TRBD1	16	CASSLILGTGVPGYTF
TRBV4-3	TRBJ1-5	TRBD1	15	CASSQDSGGRQPQHF
TRBV7-6	TRBJ2-3	-	19	CASSFRPGRGRGEPDTQYF
TRBV14	TRBJ2-1	-	12	CASSHGGHEQFF
TRBV6-6	TRBJ2-3	TRBD2	16	CASSSRLAGVSDTQYF
TRBV4-3	TRBJ1-2	TRBD1	15	CASSQEERQGGGYTF
TRBV6-5	TRBJ2-1	-	15	CASSYSRDGYNEQFF
TRBV5-4	TRBJ2-7	-	14	CASSFEDRTYEQYF
TRBV6-5	TRBJ2-7	-	14	CASSYRTGPYEQYF
TRBV6-2/TRBV6-3	TRBJ2-6	-	15	CASSYSSSGANVLTF
TRBV12-3/TRBV12-4	TRBJ1-1	-	13	CASSPTMNTEAFF
TRBV6-4	TRBJ2-2	-	12	CATRPQTGELFF
TRBV24-1	TRBJ1-5	-	15	CATSSTGTPHQPQHF
TRBV4-3	TRBJ2-2	TRBD1	15	CASSQGTGRTGELFF
TRBV7-9	TRBJ2-7	-	13	CASSLGGVYEQYF
TRBV6-5	TRBJ2-7	-	15	CASRGLDTAAYEQYF
TRBV27	TRBJ1-1	TRBD1	16	CASSFVQGAGATEAFF
TRBV12-3/TRBV12-4	TRBJ1-4	-	12	CASSYSGEKLFF
TRBV7-9	TRBJ2-7	-	11	CASESLYEQYF
TRBV6-4	TRBJ2-1	TRBD2	16	CASSDSRDGGGNEQFF
TRBV7-8	TRBJ2-3	TRBD2	15	CASSLMLAGKDTQYF
TRBV6-4	TRBJ2-1	TRBD2	15	CASSVAGGSYNEQFF
TRBV6-5	TRBJ1-2	TRBD1	14	CASSYQGGRDGYTF
TRBV20-1	TRBJ1-2	-	11	CSARRNYGYTF
TRBV6-5	TRBJ1-2	-	15	CASSHQTEGYYGYTF
TRBV10-3	TRBJ2-2	TRBD1	16	CAARGAGTGGPGELFF
TRBV5-1	TRBJ2-3	-	15	CASSLEGVSPDTQYF
TRBV7-2	TRBJ2-1	TRBD2	15	CASSHSGVRYNEQFF
TRBV27	TRBJ2-7	-	13	CASSFGPDYEQYF
TRBV5-1	TRBJ2-7	-	16	CASSWGRSRLSYEQYF
TRBV7-6	TRBJ2-7	-	15	CASSLEGDGTYEQYF
TRBV29-1	TRBJ2-6	-	17	CSVEGKTSLGGANVLTF
TRBV24-1	TRBJ2-2	TRBD1	14	CATRGQGDTGELFF
TRBV4-1	TRBJ2-1	-	15	CASSLGQSDYNEQFF
TRBV6-2/TRBV6-3	TRBJ2-3	-	13	CASSYRDTDTQYF
TRBV9	TRBJ2-7	-	14	CASSVELGPYEQYF
TRBV27	TRBJ1-2	TRBD1	16	CASALGQGRGYGGYTF
TRBV6-5	TRBJ2-3	-	15	CASANRAWSTDTQYF
TRBV28	TRBJ2-3	TRBD2	15	CASSFGRGGPDTQYF
TRBV9	TRBJ1-1	-	11	CASSVVGEAFF